The subject of this entry is one T cell receptor beta chain. Antigen specificity is unknown. This record belongs to a study of T cell clusters in autoimmune cytopenias. Looking at the study overall: The mean age of healthy donor controls was around 57 years, the median roughly 59 years.

One tube held mixed TRB-A and TRB-B primer pools for touch-down PCR. TCRdb reanalyzed the multiplex PCR reads, giving one entry per CDR3 protein sequence and no DNA. This sample's table has more than 9,500 distinct CDR3 sequences. General study findings and limits: The T cell clusters came from computational analysis alone and lack functional validation. TRB repertoire shifts in secondary cytopenia and chronic lymphocytic leukemia mostly reflected lymphoma, not autoimmunity.

The length of the CDR3 is 16 residues. Germline CDR1 and CDR2: SGHKS and YYEKEE (reference sequence). Each sample's input was approximately 0.25 ug genomic DNA, some 38,000 genome equivalents. These same data were also listed under a study on T cell repertoires in aging, cancer and after chemotherapy. That paper states: Repeat sampling of healthy donors over several months to years showed clear clonal overlap.

The sequence was obtained from a human donor in good health. The specimen was peripheral blood. This chain links TRBV5-5 with TRBJ1-4; TCRdb names TRBD1, which stays unverified in the absence of DNA. The CDR3 sequence is CASSVTGVGTNEKLFF. Looking up the rest from reference TRBV5-5 and TRBJ1-4 gives the full variable domain: DAGVTQSPTHLIKTRGQQVTLRCSPISGHKSVSWYQQVLGQGPQFIFQYYEKEERGRGNFPDRFSARQFPNYSSELNVNALLLGDSALYLCASSVTGVGTNEKLFFGSGTQLSVL.